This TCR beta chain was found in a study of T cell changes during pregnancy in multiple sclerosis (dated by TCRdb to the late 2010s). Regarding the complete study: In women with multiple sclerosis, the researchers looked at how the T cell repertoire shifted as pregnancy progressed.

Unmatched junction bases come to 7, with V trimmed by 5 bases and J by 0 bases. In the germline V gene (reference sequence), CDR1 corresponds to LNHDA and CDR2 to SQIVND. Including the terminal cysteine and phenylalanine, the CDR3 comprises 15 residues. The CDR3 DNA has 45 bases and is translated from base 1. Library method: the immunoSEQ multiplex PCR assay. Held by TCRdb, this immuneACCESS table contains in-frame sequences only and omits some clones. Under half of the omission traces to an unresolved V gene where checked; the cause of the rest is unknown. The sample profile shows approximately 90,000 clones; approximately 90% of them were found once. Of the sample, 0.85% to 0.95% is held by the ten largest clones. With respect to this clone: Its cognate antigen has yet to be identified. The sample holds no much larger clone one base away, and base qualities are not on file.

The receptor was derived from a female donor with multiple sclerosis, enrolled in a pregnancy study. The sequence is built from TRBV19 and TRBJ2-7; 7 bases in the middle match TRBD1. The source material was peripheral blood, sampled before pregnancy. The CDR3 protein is CASSSPGQSSYEQYF. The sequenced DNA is TGTGCCAGTAGTTCACCGGGACAGAGCTCCTACGAGCAGTACTTC.